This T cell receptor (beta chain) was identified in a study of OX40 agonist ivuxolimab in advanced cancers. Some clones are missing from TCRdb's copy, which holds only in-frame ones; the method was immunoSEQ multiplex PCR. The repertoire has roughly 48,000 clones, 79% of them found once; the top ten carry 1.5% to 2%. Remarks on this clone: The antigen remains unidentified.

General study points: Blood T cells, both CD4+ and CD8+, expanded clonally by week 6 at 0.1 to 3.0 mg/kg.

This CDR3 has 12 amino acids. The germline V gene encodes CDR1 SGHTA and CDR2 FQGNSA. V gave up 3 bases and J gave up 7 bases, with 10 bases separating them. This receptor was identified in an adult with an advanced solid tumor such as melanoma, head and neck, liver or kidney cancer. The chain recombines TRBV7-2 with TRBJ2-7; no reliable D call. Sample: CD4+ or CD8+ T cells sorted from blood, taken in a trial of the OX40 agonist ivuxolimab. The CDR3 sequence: CASSFNRVEQYF. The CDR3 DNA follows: TGTGCCAGCAGCTTCAACCGCGTAGAGCAGTACTTC.